These 29 T cell receptor beta chains were all obtained from the same sample, sequenced in a study of T cell clonotyping in hematopoietic cell transplantation. The assay was immunoSEQ multiplex PCR, and TCRdb's table has in-frame clones only and misses some. The profile shows some 10,000 clones, approximately 46% of them singletons. The source was PBMCs, collected 30 days after allogeneic stem cell transplant. Receptor source: a male patient in his forties or fifties who had an allogeneic stem cell transplant from an unrelated donor, so the T cells may come from the graft donor. Some clones in this sample may be carry-over from other donors' samples.

The chain carries TRBV5-4 and TRBJ2-1; D might be TRBD2 (6 bases). The CDR3 is made up of 13 amino acids. Germline CDR1 is SGHNT and CDR2 is YYREEE (reference sequence). V lost 4 bases and J lost 9, with 14 bases in between. The CDR3 nucleotides are TGTGCCAGCAGCCCGGACTACGTCGGTGAGCAGTTCTTC. Amino acids: CASSPDYVGEQFF.

The rearrangement links TRBV4-3 to TRBJ2-3; 8 bases are shared with TRBD2. Germline assignment: CDR1 LGHNA and CDR2 YSLEER. With 4 bases clipped from V and 1 base from J, the junction kept 7 bases outside the gene matches. The CDR3 is 16 residues long. The CDR3 here is CASSPPRREGTDTQYF. The CDR3 bases are TGCGCCAGCAGCCCCCCACGGCGGGAGGGCACAGATACGCAGTATTTT.

This rearrangement joins TRBV9 to TRBJ1-1, with D unresolved. CDR1 SGDLS and CDR2 YYNGEE come from the germline V gene. With 0 bases removed from V and 4 bases from J, the gap between germline ends came to 10 bases. The CDR3 extends over 14 amino acids. The CDR3 spells CASSVELPPTEAFF. The CDR3 DNA follows: TGTGCCAGCAGCGTAGAGCTTCCTCCCACTGAAGCTTTCTTT.

The rearrangement joins TRBV6-5 to TRBJ2-7; 11 nucleotides match TRBD1. V shed 4 bases and J 7 bases; nucleotides not matched to a gene: 6. CDR1 and CDR2 from the germline V gene are MNHEY and SVGAGI. The CDR3 spans 14 residues. The DNA for the CDR3 is TGTGCCAGCAGTTCCGGACAGGGGGCAAGGGAGCAGTACTTC. This encodes CASSSGQGAREQYF.

The CDR3: CAWRHEPDSENTDTQYF. As DNA, the CDR3 is TGTGCCTGGAGACACGAGCCGGACTCAGAAAACACAGATACGCAGTATTTT. V usage is TRBV30 and J usage is TRBJ2-3; D might be TRBD2 (5 bases). This CDR3 is built from 17 residues. V shed 3 bases and J shed 2 bases, with 21 bases lying between them. Germline assignment: CDR1 GTSNPN and CDR2 SVGIG (reference sequence).

The V call is TRBV5-1, the J call TRBJ1-1; D possibly corresponds to TRBD1 (5 bases). The V end lost 4 bases, the J end lost 3 bases, and 13 bases lay between the germline ends. The CDR3 runs 14 residues. Per the germline V gene, CDR1 is SGHRS and CDR2 is YFSETQ. CDR3: CASSGGRLDTEAFF. CDR3 coding DNA: TGCGCCAGCAGCGGGGGGAGATTGGACACTGAAGCTTTCTTT.

This clone appeared a single time. This chain uses TRBV6-5 with TRBJ2-3; tentative D call: TRBD1 (5 bases). Germline-derived CDR1 and CDR2 are MNHEY and SVGAGI. The CDR3 has 11 residues. V was clipped by 6 bases and J by 13 bases, with 14 bases between them. The CDR3 bases are TGTGCCAGCAGAGAGCGTACAGGAGAGTATTTT. This translates into CASRERTGEYF.

The V and J genes are TRBV6-5 and TRBJ2-2, with D uncertain. The CDR3 has 14 residues. V dropped 2 bases and J dropped 4 bases, with 8 bases sitting between them. The germline V gene has CDR1 MNHEY and CDR2 SVGAGI. CDR3 DNA sequence: TGTGCCAGCAGTTACGATTCGGGCACCGGGGAGCTGTTTTTT. It codes for CASSYDSGTGELFF.

This clone showed up just a few times. At one boundary the junction diverges from the germline segment, which might be a read error. J is TRBJ1-2 and V is TRBV29-1, with D perhaps matching TRBD1 (5 bases). The CDR3 extends over 15 amino acids. Germline-derived CDR1 and CDR2 are SQVTM and ANQGSEA. CDR3: CSFEAGDGPSDGYTF. The CDR3 DNA reads TGCAGCTTTGAAGCCGGGGACGGACCCTCCGATGGCTACACCTTC.

The chain recombines TRBV2 with TRBJ2-7; D may be TRBD2 (6 bases). Germline CDR1 is SNHLY and CDR2 is FYNNEI. CDR3 length equals 12 residues. The V gene lost 8 bases and the J gene lost 7 bases, with 15 bases spanning the gap. CDR3 DNA: TGTGCCAGCGTCACGGGAGCAGGGGAGCAGTACTTC. This gives the protein CASVTGAGEQYF.

This clone was seen more than once but under ten times. The CDR3 DNA sequence: TGTGCCAGCAGCGCCGCAGGGCGTGGGAATTCACCCCTCCACTTT. Its protein is CASSAAGRGNSPLHF. The rearrangement joins TRBV9 to TRBJ1-6, with D possibly matching TRBD1 (5 bases). V was clipped by 3 bases and J by 7 bases, with 14 bases between them. Germline CDR1 reads SGDLS; CDR2 reads YYNGEE. The CDR3 is 15 residues long.

This clone appeared a few times. V gene TRBV5-1 combines with J gene TRBJ2-7; D is uncertain. The CDR3 is made up of 16 amino acids. Trimming took off 2 bases at V and 0 bases at J, with 15 bases between the two ends. Germline values: CDR1 SGHRS, CDR2 YFSETQ. CDR3 loop: CASSFDAQVSSYEQYF. The DNA of the CDR3 is TGCGCCAGCAGCTTTGATGCCCAGGTGAGCTCCTACGAGCAGTACTTC.

This clone has only one observation. The V and J genes are TRBV6-6 and TRBJ1-5; D is ambiguous. Germline V CDR1 and CDR2: MNHNY, SVGAGI (reference sequence). Trimming removed 0 bases from V and 7 bases from J, with 4 bases in between. The CDR3 has 12 residues. This CDR3 reads CASSYSKQPQHF. CDR3 in DNA: TGTGCCAGCAGTTACTCGAAGCAGCCCCAGCATTTT.

This clone was picked up a small number of times. The V gene is TRBV5-8, the J gene TRBJ2-5; 8 nucleotides match TRBD1. After removal of 5 bases from V and 5 bases from J, the junction contained 8 bases not matched to a gene. CDR1 and CDR2 (germline): SGHTS, YDEGEE. The CDR3 runs 14 residues. CDR3 coding DNA: TGTGCCAGCAGTTCGACAGGGGCGTGGGAGACCCAGTACTTC. Translating it yields CASSSTGAWETQYF.

This clone was found once. The rearrangement links TRBV10-3 to TRBJ1-4; 12 bases are shared with TRBD1. Losses at the gene ends were 7 bases for V and 8 bases for J; bases not matched to a gene: 5. CDR1 ENHRY and CDR2 SYGVKD come from the germline V gene. The CDR3 spans 14 residues. CDR3 coding DNA: TGTGCCATCACATCTGGGACAGGGGGCGAAAAACTGTTTTTT. Translation: CAITSGTGGEKLFF.

The V gene is TRBV29-1, the J gene TRBJ2-1; tentatively, D is TRBD1 or TRBD2 (6 bases each). Germline V CDR1 and CDR2: SQVTM, ANQGSEA. V was cut by 3 bases and J by 9 bases, with 18 bases left in between. CDR3 length equals 14 residues. The chain's CDR3 is CSVEGAGEGGEQFF. In DNA form, the CDR3 reads TGCAGCGTTGAGGGAGCTGGAGAGGGGGGTGAGCAGTTCTTC.

The rearrangement links TRBV27 to TRBJ2-5, with D possibly TRBD2 on 5 matching bases. Germline V gives CDR1 MNHEY, CDR2 SMNVEV (reference sequence). The V end was cut by 6 bases, the J end by 7 bases, with 18 bases between. This CDR3 contains 14 residues. CDR3 sequence: CASSLGEGIGTQYF. CDR3 in DNA: TGTGCCAGCAGCCTCGGGGAAGGGATTGGGACCCAGTACTTC.

This clone has a handful of counts. The chain links TRBV2 to TRBJ2-7; 8 positions match TRBD1. The V gene end was trimmed by 6 bases and the J gene end by 2 bases; junction bases not matched to a gene: 15. The CDR3 sequence is 17 residues long. Germline-derived CDR1 and CDR2 are SNHLY and FYNNEI. CDR3 DNA: TGTGCCAGCAGCTTTGCTTGGAACAGGGGGATCGCCTACGAGCAGTACTTC. This codes for CASSFAWNRGIAYEQYF. The entire variable domain, with the rest obtained from reference TRBV2 and TRBJ2-7, is as follows: EPEVTQTPSHQVTQMGQEVILRCVPISNHLYFYWYRQILGQKVEFLVSFYNNEISEKSEIFDDQFSVERPDGSNFTLKIRSTKLEDSAMYFCASSFAWNRGIAYEQYFGPGTRLTVT.

V usage is TRBV5-6 and J usage is TRBJ1-1, with a tentative D call TRBD1 (6 bases). Trimming left V 1 base short and J 5 bases short, with 6 bases between. Germline V gives CDR1 SGHDT, CDR2 YYEEEE. This CDR3 comprises 12 residues. CDR3 in DNA: TGTGCCAGCAGCTTGAGGGGGACTGAAGCTTTCTTT. Its translation is CASSLRGTEAFF.

This chain connects TRBV7-2 to TRBJ2-5, with 8 bases matching TRBD1. Germline CDR1 SGHTA, CDR2 FQGNSA. The CDR3 has 17 amino acids. The J segment lost 5 bases and the V segment lost 4 bases, leaving 15 bases of the junction unmatched. CDR3 sequence (DNA): TGTGCCAGCAGCTCATCCGGCGTTGCAGGGGGCGCCGAGACCCAGTACTTC. Its translation is CASSSSGVAGGAETQYF.

This clone was counted only a few times. The chain recombines TRBV4-3 with TRBJ1-5; no reliable D call. Germline-derived CDR1 and CDR2 are LGHNA and YSLEER. CDR3 length: 13 amino acids. V was shortened by 0 bases and J by 9 bases, with 9 bases between the two germline ends. The CDR3, as DNA: TGCGCCAGCAGCCAAGATGCAGTCCGGCCCCAGCATTTT. Protein product: CASSQDAVRPQHF.

This clone came up a few times. CDR3 coding DNA: TGCAGCGTTTGGGGGACAGGAATCACCTACGAGCAGTACTTC. Protein sequence: CSVWGTGITYEQYF. The genes are TRBV29-1 and TRBJ2-7, with 8 bases fitting TRBD1. With 5 bases clipped from V and 2 bases from J, the junction kept 8 bases outside the gene matches. CDR1 and CDR2 (germline): SQVTM, ANQGSEA. The CDR3 has 14 residues.

This chain connects TRBV7-2 to TRBJ2-7; 8 nucleotides match TRBD1. The CDR3 totals 14 residues. V lost 5 bases to trimming and J lost 3 bases; unmatched junction nucleotides: 6. Per the germline V gene, CDR1 is SGHTA and CDR2 is FQGNSA. This chain's CDR3 is CASSARQGLYEQYF. The CDR3 bases are TGTGCCAGCAGCGCGAGACAGGGGCTCTACGAGCAGTACTTC.

This clone was observed a few times. The CDR3 DNA sequence: TGTGCCTGGAGTGGGGCCTACGAGCAGTACTTC. Protein product: CAWSGAYEQYF. The chain recombines TRBV30 with TRBJ2-7; the D is unclear. V was cut by 1 base and J by 2 bases, with 3 bases left in between. CDR1 GTSNPN and CDR2 SVGIG come from the germline V gene (reference sequence). The CDR3 runs 11 residues.

This clone was seen a few times. This chain links TRBV4-3 with TRBJ1-1; D unclear. CDR1 LGHNA and CDR2 YSLEER come from the germline V gene. V gave up 0 bases and J gave up 6 bases, with 8 bases separating them. The CDR3 spans 13 residues. CDR3 loop: CASSQDLNPEAFF. CDR3 coding DNA: TGCGCCAGCAGCCAAGACCTTAACCCTGAAGCTTTCTTT.

This chain joins TRBV7-2 and TRBJ1-3; D unresolved. V was pared by 5 bases and J by 3 bases, with 14 bases between. CDR1 SGHTA and CDR2 FQGNSA come from the germline V gene. This CDR3 comprises 15 residues. The CDR3 region is CASSDRVAFGNTIYF. The DNA of the CDR3 is TGTGCCAGCAGCGACCGGGTTGCATTTGGAAACACCATATATTTT.

This sequence joins TRBV28 and TRBJ1-3, with a tentative D call TRBD1 (5 bases). CDR3 length equals 14 residues. V was cut by 7 bases and J by 3 bases, with 13 bases left in between. Germline V gene lookup returns CDR1 MDHEN and CDR2 SYDVKM. CDR3 in amino acids: CASNEQGNGNTIYF. The CDR3 nucleotides are TGTGCCAGCAATGAGCAGGGTAATGGAAACACCATATATTTT.

V is TRBV29-1 and J is TRBJ2-5; D is undetermined. There are 11 residues in the CDR3. Trimming took off 2 bases at V and 5 bases at J, with 6 bases between the two ends. CDR1 and CDR2 (germline): SQVTM, ANQGSEA. Here the CDR3 reads CSVELGETQYF. The CDR3 DNA is TGCAGCGTTGAATTAGGGGAGACCCAGTACTTC.

V and J are TRBV5-4 and TRBJ2-1; TRBD2 might be the D (5 bases). Germline V gives CDR1 SGHNT, CDR2 YYREEE (reference sequence). The ends were cut back, 0 bases at V and 1 base at J, with 5 bases in the middle. The CDR3 runs 14 residues. CDR3 nucleotide sequence: TGTGCCAGCAGCTTGGCGGGGTCCTACAATGAGCAGTTCTTC. It codes for CASSLAGSYNEQFF.